A single sample is the source of the 17 T cell receptor beta chains below, sequenced in a study of vaccination and CD4 T cells after COVID-19 (dated by TCRdb to between 2020 and 2023). Library construction relied on PCR. Sequencing instrument: Illumina iSeq 100. DNA from cultured CD4+ T cells was subjected to TCR sequencing with the Oncomine TCR Beta short-read assay at the Johns Hopkins FTIC core. Clones were called with MiXCR by TCRdb after fastp trimmed the public reads at Q25, and only in-frame beta chains were retained. Each record represents a unique CDR3 protein, reported with the most common genes and DNA among its rows. A total of around 12,000 distinct CDR3 sequences appear in this sample, around 32% of them only once. The leading ten clones occupy around a third of the sample. No antigen has been assigned to these receptors. The label giving this sample's treatment or condition can be read as: approximately 11-day PBMC culture with coronavirus spike peptide pools or control peptides (ViraFEST assay).

The material was CD4+ T cells from blood, cultured in vitro, obtained before SARS-CoV-2 vaccination. The receptors here all came from a human donor who received a COVID-19 vaccine.

This clonotype turned up a few times. The chain joins TRBV30 to TRBJ1-2, with 7 bases lining up with TRBD1. This CDR3 has 15 amino acids. Germline V gives CDR1 GTSNPN, CDR2 SVGIG (reference sequence). The ends lost 4 bases at V and 2 bases at J; junction bases unmatched: 10. The CDR3 bases are TGTGCCTGGACCCTAGCGGACAGGACGAACTATGGCTACACCTTC. Amino acids: CAWTLADRTNYGYTF.

The rearrangement links TRBV20-1 to TRBJ2-3; TRBD2 matches at 9 bases. J gave up 3 bases and V 6 bases, and 13 bases lay outside the gene matches. Germline CDR1 is DFQATT and CDR2 is SNEGSKA (reference sequence). This CDR3 has 16 amino acids. The CDR3 nucleotides read TGCAGTGCCCATAACGCGGGGGGGCTTTCAACAGATACGCAGTATTTT. It specifies CSAHNAGGLSTDTQYF.

This clonotype showed up just a few times. This rearrangement joins TRBV6-5 to TRBJ2-3; D is tentatively TRBD1 or TRBD2 (5 bases each). Trimming took 2 bases from V and 11 from J, leaving 26 bases between them. The CDR3 has 17 residues. Per germline, CDR1 MNHEY and CDR2 SVGAGI. The CDR3 sequence: CASSYRDLRARPEKQYF. The CDR3 DNA is TGTGCCAGCAGTTACCGGGACCTGCGGGCCCGGCCAGAGAAGCAGTATTTT.

This clonotype showed up just a few times. The chain couples TRBV11-3 to TRBJ2-5, with a weak D call TRBD2 (6 bases). Trimming took 1 base from V and 4 from J, leaving 7 bases between them. This CDR3 comprises 13 residues. Germline V lookup: CDR1 SGHNT, CDR2 YENEEA. CDR3 in amino acids: CASSLVGGETQYF. CDR3 in DNA: TGTGCCAGCAGCTTAGTCGGGGGAGAGACCCAGTACTTC.

The genes are TRBV19 and TRBJ1-5; 10 nucleotides match TRBD1. This CDR3 is 15 amino acids long. Losses at the gene ends were 7 bases for V and 6 bases for J; bases not matched to a gene: 9. Germline CDR1 reads LNHDA; CDR2 reads SQIVND (reference sequence). CDR3 sequence (DNA): TGTGCCAGTAAGCTCGGACAGGGGGTAGGTCAGCCCCAGCATTTT. This gives the protein CASKLGQGVGQPQHF.

This clonotype was picked up a small number of times. The chain couples TRBV2 to TRBJ2-5, with 13 bases that match TRBD2. CDR3 length: 16 amino acids. Trimming cost V 6 bases and J 0 bases; bases outside gene matches: 4. From germline, CDR1 is SNHLY and CDR2 FYNNEI. CDR3 DNA: TGTGCCAGCAGGACTAGCGGGGGGATGTACCAAGAGACCCAGTACTTC. Amino acids: CASRTSGGMYQETQYF.

This clonotype turned up a few times. This chain uses TRBV7-9 with TRBJ1-2; D is undetermined. The CDR3 runs to 14 residues. V was shortened by 3 bases and J by 1 base, with 9 bases between the two germline ends. CDR1 and CDR2 from the germline V gene are SEHNR and FQNEAQ (reference sequence). CDR3 coding DNA: TGTGCCAGCAGCTTTTCGGGGTTTAACTATGGCTACACCTTC. Encoded protein: CASSFSGFNYGYTF.

This clonotype was counted a few times. CDR3: CATSRTPRDRKNTEAFF. CDR3 nucleotides: TGTGCCACCAGCAGAACACCACGTGACAGAAAGAACACTGAAGCTTTCTTT. The rearrangement joins TRBV15 to TRBJ1-1; D possibly corresponds to TRBD1 (5 bases). This CDR3 has 17 residues. V was pared by 2 bases and J by 1 base, with 17 bases between. CDR1 is LNHNV, CDR2 YYDKDF, per germline (reference sequence).

The table lists this clonotype with a count of one. V and J are TRBV4-1 and TRBJ2-3, with TRBD2 identical over 11 bases. The V and J ends lost 4 bases and 6 bases, in that order; junction bases with no gene match: 30. The CDR3 sequence is 23 residues long. Germline V gives CDR1 MGHRA, CDR2 YSYEKL. The CDR3 DNA reads TGCGCCAGCAGCCTACTATTTCTTCCGTACCGGTATACTAGCGGGGGCGAGGCGGATACGCAGTATTTT. This sequence encodes CASSLLFLPYRYTSGGEADTQYF.

This rearrangement joins TRBV2 to TRBJ2-7; tentative D call: TRBD1 (6 bases). Germline CDR1 is SNHLY and CDR2 is FYNNEI. V lost 6 bases and J 0 bases, leaving 12 bases between the germline ends. The CDR3 totals 14 residues. In DNA form, the CDR3 reads TGTGCCAGCAGGGATCGACAGGTCTCCTACGAGCAGTACTTC. This encodes CASRDRQVSYEQYF. Combining the CDR3 with reference TRBV2 and TRBJ2-7 gives the whole variable domain EPEVTQTPSHQVTQMGQEVILRCVPISNHLYFYWYRQILGQKVEFLVSFYNNEISEKSEIFDDQFSVERPDGSNFTLKIRSTKLEDSAMYFCASRDRQVSYEQYFGPGTRLTVT.

This clonotype has a handful of counts. The genes are TRBV19 and TRBJ1-6; TRBD1 aligns across 8 bases. The CDR3 consists of 16 residues. Germline V lookup: CDR1 LNHDA, CDR2 SQIVND (reference sequence). Trimming took 7 bases from V and 7 from J; bases not matched to a gene: 12. CDR3 bases: TGTGCCAGTAATATCGGACAGGGAAGATCCAATTCACCCCTCCACTTT. Its translation is CASNIGQGRSNSPLHF.

The DNA for the CDR3 is TGTGCCAGCAGAACGGACAACACCGGGGAGCTGTTTTTT. Protein sequence: CASRTDNTGELFF. This chain joins TRBV2 and TRBJ2-2; D remains unclear. V was trimmed by 6 bases and J by 2 bases, leaving 7 bases between them. The CDR3 totals 13 residues. CDR1 is SNHLY and CDR2 is FYNNEI in the germline V gene.

This clonotype was detected only a few times. The chain uses TRBV29-1 and TRBJ2-7, with D possibly matching TRBD1 (5 bases). With 6 bases removed from V and 3 bases from J, the gap between germline ends came to 12 bases. CDR1 SQVTM and CDR2 ANQGSEA come from the germline V gene. The CDR3 extends over 12 amino acids. For the CDR3, the DNA is TGCAGCGTAAGGAAGGACAACTACGAGCAGTACTTC. Protein product: CSVRKDNYEQYF.

This clonotype showed up just a few times. This chain uses TRBV30 with TRBJ2-1; tentative D call: TRBD2 (7 bases). Trimming took 5 bases from V and 7 from J, leaving 15 bases between them. Looked up from germline, CDR1 is GTSNPN and CDR2 is SVGIG (reference sequence). CDR3 length: 13 residues. CDR3 in DNA: TGTGCCTGGTCGCGGGGGCTACGTAATGAGCAGTTCTTC. Translation: CAWSRGLRNEQFF.

The count of this clonotype is one. This chain connects TRBV4-1 to TRBJ1-2, with a weak D call TRBD1 (6 bases). The germline V gene encodes CDR1 MGHRA and CDR2 YSYEKL. This CDR3 has 13 residues. The V gene lost 1 base and the J gene lost 7 bases, with 10 bases spanning the gap. DNA of the CDR3: TGCGCCAGCAGCCAAGGCAGGGGTGGTGGCTACACCTTC. This translates into CASSQGRGGGYTF.

This clonotype was found a few times. The rearrangement links TRBV6-1 to TRBJ2-7; 12 bases fit TRBD2. CDR3 length equals 15 residues. Germline V lookup: CDR1 MNHNS, CDR2 SASEGT. With 4 bases clipped from V and 6 bases from J, the junction kept 7 bases outside the gene matches. CDR3 bases: TGTGCCAGCAGTGTCAGCCTAGCGGGGGGGCGCGAGCAGTACTTC. Amino acid sequence: CASSVSLAGGREQYF.

The chain joins TRBV5-5 to TRBJ2-3, with 9 nucleotides matching TRBD2. The CDR3 is made up of 19 amino acids. Germline assignment: CDR1 SGHKS and CDR2 YYEKEE (reference sequence). Trimming removed 4 bases from V and 0 bases from J; junction bases left unmatched: 15. The DNA of the CDR3 is TGTGCCAGCAGCCCCCGTCGGCTAGCGGGGCTCTCTAGCACAGATACGCAGTATTTT. Its translation: CASSPRRLAGLSSTDTQYF.